Below are 29 T cell receptor beta chains sequenced from a single sample in a study of blood T cell repertoires in COVID-19. Sequencing was performed with immunoSEQ multiplex PCR; in TCRdb, only in-frame clones are kept and a portion is missing. Of 270,000 or so clones listed, 75% to 90% are singletons. Sequencing was done on a sample of peripheral blood. The receptors stem from a woman aged 35 to 49 who had recovered from COVID-19.

J is TRBJ2-3 and V is TRBV4-1; the D gene is possibly TRBD2 (6 bases). The CDR3 length is 15 residues. Germline lookup yields CDR1 MGHRA and CDR2 YSYEKL. V was trimmed by 0 bases and J by 9 bases, leaving 16 bases between them. As DNA, the CDR3 is TGCGCCAGCAGCCAAGATCGGGACTTCGGGGACACGCAGTATTTT. It is translated as CASSQDRDFGDTQYF.

The chain joins TRBV6-5 to TRBJ2-2; no reliable D call. The CDR3 is 10 residues long. The V end was cut by 8 bases, the J end by 10 bases, with 8 bases between. Germline V gene data show CDR1 as MNHEY and CDR2 as SVGAGI. CDR3 DNA sequence: TGTGCCAGCCAGGTAAAGGAGCTGTTTTTT. As protein: CASQVKELFF.

The chain combines TRBV4-3 with TRBJ1-4, with 10 bases fitting TRBD1. V lost 0 bases to trimming and J lost 6 bases; unmatched junction nucleotides: 4. Looked up from germline, CDR1 is LGHNA and CDR2 is YSLEER. The CDR3 runs to 16 residues. The chain's CDR3 is CASSQDHGTGDEKLFF. The CDR3 DNA follows: TGCGCCAGCAGCCAAGACCACGGGACAGGGGATGAAAAACTGTTTTTT.

The chain links TRBV5-1 to TRBJ2-5; TRBD2 might be the D (6 bases). The V gene lost 7 bases and the J gene lost 5 bases, with 18 bases spanning the gap. The CDR3 spans 14 residues. Germline V lookup: CDR1 SGHRS, CDR2 YFSETQ. The DNA of the CDR3 is TGCGCCAGCGTGCGAGCGTTGGAGGGGGAGACCCAGTACTTC. This sequence encodes CASVRALEGETQYF. The whole variable domain, filled in from reference TRBV5-1 and TRBJ2-5, reads KAGVTQTPRYLIKTRGQQVTLSCSPISGHRSVSWYQQTPGQGLQFLFEYFSETQRNKGNFPGRFSGRQFSNSRSEMNVSTLELGDSALYLCASVRALEGETQYFGPGTRLLVL.

The rearrangement links TRBV19 to TRBJ1-5; TRBD1 matches at 7 bases. The CDR3 is made up of 15 amino acids. Looked up from germline, CDR1 is LNHDA and CDR2 is SQIVND (reference sequence). Trimming took 6 bases from V and 6 from J; bases not matched to a gene: 11. Here the CDR3 reads CASSYGDRAFQPQHF. CDR3 bases: TGTGCCAGTAGCTACGGCGACAGGGCTTTTCAGCCCCAGCATTTT.

The chain is built from TRBV7-9 and TRBJ2-2; 8 positions agree with TRBD1. The germline gives CDR1 SEHNR, CDR2 FQNEAQ (reference sequence). V shed 10 bases and J 4 bases; nucleotides not matched to a gene: 2. The CDR3 runs 12 residues. CDR3 sequence (DNA): TGTGCCACGGACAGGGCCACCGGGGAGCTGTTTTTT. Amino acids: CATDRATGELFF.

This clone was counted between two and nine times. This CDR3 reads CATQPGGVYNEQFF. The CDR3 bases are TGTGCCACTCAACCAGGGGGCGTCTACAATGAGCAGTTCTTC. The V gene is TRBV19, the J gene TRBJ2-1; 8 bases fit TRBD1. Trimming cost V 10 bases and J 3 bases; bases outside gene matches: 8. This CDR3 contains 14 residues. The germline gives CDR1 LNHDA, CDR2 SQIVND (reference sequence).

V and J are TRBV28 and TRBJ1-3; D not certain. The CDR3 runs to 14 residues. CDR1 and CDR2 from the germline V gene are MDHEN and SYDVKM. Trimming pared 2 bases from V and 0 bases from J, leaving 5 bases between. CDR3 nucleotides: TGTGCCAGCAGTTTAGCAGGCTCTGGAAACACCATATATTTT. Encoded protein: CASSLAGSGNTIYF.

V and J are TRBV11-2 and TRBJ2-6; TRBD2 matches 7 bases. This CDR3 spans 17 amino acids. Germline CDR1 reads SGHAT; CDR2 reads FQNNGV. The V and J ends lost 5 bases and 1 base, in that order; junction bases with no gene match: 8. CDR3 DNA: TGTGCCAGCAGCCCGGGACTACTACCTTCTGGGGCCAACGTCCTGACTTTC. This translates into CASSPGLLPSGANVLTF.

This chain uses TRBV4-3 with TRBJ1-4; a weak D match, TRBD1 (5 bases). The V and J ends lost 4 bases and 8 bases respectively, with 11 bases between them. The CDR3 contains 13 residues. From germline, CDR1 is LGHNA and CDR2 YSLEER. The CDR3 DNA sequence: TGCGCCAGCAGCCCCCAGGGAGGCGAAAAACTGTTTTTT. Translated: CASSPQGGEKLFF.

V gene TRBV18 combines with J gene TRBJ2-5, with D uncertain. This CDR3 is 13 amino acids long. Per germline, CDR1 KGHSH and CDR2 LQKENI. V shed 1 base and J shed 2 bases, with 5 bases lying between them. As DNA, the CDR3 is TGTGCCAGCTCACCACTTAATCAAGAGACCCAGTACTTC. It translates to CASSPLNQETQYF.

The chain recombines TRBV4-3 with TRBJ2-2; no firm D call. V was clipped by 0 bases and J by 4 bases, with 9 bases between them. CDR3 length: 15 amino acids. Germline V lookup: CDR1 LGHNA, CDR2 YSLEER. The DNA of the CDR3 is TGCGCCAGCAGCCAAGAGCCAGTTATCACCGGGGAGCTGTTTTTT. This codes for CASSQEPVITGELFF.

CDR3 sequence: CASSQGQGPEETQYF. CDR3 DNA: TGCGCCAGCAGCCAGGGACAGGGGCCAGAGGAGACCCAGTACTTC. V is TRBV4-3 and J is TRBJ2-5; 10 bases map to TRBD1. J gave up 5 bases and V 3 bases, and 6 bases lay outside the gene matches. Germline loops: CDR1 LGHNA, CDR2 YSLEER. This CDR3 contains 15 residues.

This clone was picked up a small number of times. This rearrangement joins TRBV12-3 or TRBV12-4 to TRBJ1-1, with D unresolved. The ends were cut back, 2 bases at V and 4 bases at J, with 5 bases in the middle. The CDR3 totals 12 residues. CDR3 residues: CASSLSGTEAFF. Here the CDR3 DNA reads TGTGCCAGCAGTTTATCGGGCACTGAAGCTTTCTTT.

The J gene is TRBJ2-3, the V gene TRBV9; TRBD1 matches 8 bases. The V gene end was trimmed by 4 bases and the J gene end by 4 bases; junction bases not matched to a gene: 11. This CDR3 comprises 16 residues. Germline lookup yields CDR1 SGDLS and CDR2 YYNGEE. This CDR3 reads CASSPRTGIGPDTQYF. CDR3 DNA: TGTGCCAGCAGCCCTCGGACAGGGATTGGCCCAGATACGCAGTATTTT.

This sequence joins TRBV19 and TRBJ2-3, with D perhaps matching TRBD2 (6 bases). Per the germline V gene, CDR1 is LNHDA and CDR2 is SQIVND (reference sequence). The CDR3 runs 17 residues. V was shortened by 5 bases and J by 4 bases, with 22 bases between the two germline ends. CDR3 in DNA: TGTGCCAGTAGTCTCTACTCCGGAACTAGCCCCCCAGATACGCAGTATTTT. Translated, it gives CASSLYSGTSPPDTQYF.

This rearrangement joins TRBV30 to TRBJ1-6, with 10 nucleotides matching TRBD1. The CDR3 has 13 amino acids. V gave up 5 bases and J gave up 10 bases; unmatched junction bases: 5. CDR1 is GTSNPN and CDR2 is SVGIG in the germline V gene (reference sequence). CDR3 amino acids: CAWVGTGESPLHF. CDR3 nucleotide sequence: TGTGCCTGGGTCGGGACAGGGGAGTCACCCCTCCACTTT.

The rearrangement joins TRBV24-1 to TRBJ1-5; D might be TRBD1 (6 bases). The V gene's germline CDR1 is KGHDR and CDR2 SFDVKD. The CDR3 covers 15 residues. The V end lost 4 bases, the J end lost 3 bases, and 12 bases lay between the germline ends. The CDR3 DNA is TGTGCCACCAGTGACCCCGGACAGAACAATCAGCCCCAGCATTTT. Translated: CATSDPGQNNQPQHF.

The V gene is TRBV6-2 or TRBV6-3, the J gene TRBJ2-1, with 10 bases lining up with TRBD2. Losses at the gene ends were 6 bases for V and 7 bases for J; bases not matched to a gene: 12. Germline V gene sequence: CDR1 MNHEY, CDR2 SVGEGT. CDR3 length: 16 residues. CDR3 sequence: CASSRPAGGPGNEQFF. CDR3 DNA sequence: TGTGCCAGCAGCCGTCCAGCGGGAGGGCCGGGGAATGAGCAGTTCTTC.

V is TRBV6-4 and J is TRBJ2-3; D is possibly TRBD1 (6 bases). V shed 5 bases and J shed 0 bases, with 12 bases lying between them. The CDR3 has 15 residues. Looked up from germline, CDR1 is MRHNA and CDR2 is SNTAGT. DNA for the CDR3: TGTGCCAGCAGTACGGGACAACATAGCACAGATACGCAGTATTTT. Translating it yields CASSTGQHSTDTQYF.

This clone was recorded only once. The chain links TRBV5-4 to TRBJ2-3; D is unresolved. The CDR3 has 15 amino acids. CDR1 is SGHNT and CDR2 is YYREEE in the germline V gene (reference sequence). V lost 1 base, J lost 6 bases, and 15 bases lay in between. CDR3 amino acids: CASSLSQAPADTQYF. CDR3 bases: TGTGCCAGCAGCTTGTCCCAAGCCCCTGCCGATACGCAGTATTTT.

This clone was detected only once. The J gene is TRBJ1-2, the V gene TRBV4-1, with 7 bases aligning to TRBD1. V trimming: 2 bases; J trimming: 8 bases; junction bases outside the gene matches: 8. Germline lookup yields CDR1 MGHRA and CDR2 YSYEKL. The CDR3 runs to 14 residues. The CDR3 bases are TGCGCCAGCAGCCAACGTGACAGGGTGAACGGCTACACCTTC. It encodes CASSQRDRVNGYTF.

This clone was seen a few times. The rearrangement uses TRBV5-4 and TRBJ2-2; 9 bases agree with TRBD2. Trimming removed 2 bases from V and 4 bases from J; junction bases left unmatched: 0. The length of the CDR3 is 14 residues. The germline gives CDR1 SGHNT, CDR2 YYREEE (reference sequence). CDR3 DNA sequence: TGTGCCAGCAGCTTTAGCGGGGGCACCGGGGAGCTGTTTTTT. Encoded protein: CASSFSGGTGELFF.

The gene calls are TRBV20-1 and TRBJ2-5, with 10 bases lining up with TRBD1. Per the germline V gene, CDR1 is DFQATT and CDR2 is SNEGSKA (reference sequence). The CDR3 spans 11 residues. J lost 9 bases, V lost 5 bases, and 3 bases had no gene match. The CDR3 sequence: CSADDRGPQYF. Written as DNA, the CDR3 is TGCAGTGCTGACGACAGGGGGCCCCAGTACTTC.

The chain combines TRBV3-1 (or the pseudogene TRBV3-2) with TRBJ2-1; 13 bases line up with TRBD2. The CDR3 sequence is 13 residues long. CDR1 is LGHDT, CDR2 YNNKEL, per germline (reference sequence). V shed 1 base and J 15 bases; nucleotides not matched to a gene: 3. CDR3 sequence reads: CASSQGTSGGGFF. The CDR3 DNA is TGTGCCAGCAGCCAAGGGACTAGCGGGGGTGGGTTCTTC.

This chain joins TRBV27 and TRBJ2-1; weak D call: TRBD2 (6 bases). CDR1 is MNHEY, CDR2 SMNVEV, per germline (reference sequence). The length of the CDR3 is 15 residues. The V and J ends lost 5 bases and 0 bases respectively, with 11 bases between them. CDR3 protein: CASSNPGLSYNEQFF. Written as DNA, the CDR3 is TGTGCCAGCAGTAACCCGGGACTCTCCTACAATGAGCAGTTCTTC.

The V and J genes are TRBV3-1 (or the pseudogene TRBV3-2) and TRBJ1-5; 7 nucleotides match TRBD1. The CDR3 covers 15 residues. CDR1 and CDR2 from the germline V gene are LGHDT and YNNKEL (reference sequence). The V and J ends lost 0 bases and 4 bases, in that order; junction bases with no gene match: 3. The CDR3 sequence is CASSQETGENQPQHF. DNA for the CDR3: TGTGCCAGCAGCCAAGAAACAGGGGAAAATCAGCCCCAGCATTTT.

V and J are TRBV15 and TRBJ1-3; D gene unclear. V was shortened by 2 bases and J by 2 bases, with 4 bases between the two germline ends. Germline V gene lookup returns CDR1 LNHNV and CDR2 YYDKDF (reference sequence). The CDR3 loop spans 13 amino acids. The CDR3 sequence: CATSRTAGNTIYF. CDR3 DNA sequence: TGTGCCACCAGCAGAACAGCTGGAAACACCATATATTTT.

The chain has TRBV24-1 and TRBJ1-2; 8 positions match TRBD1. CDR1 and CDR2 from the germline V gene are KGHDR and SFDVKD. The CDR3 totals 14 residues. V shed 5 bases and J 4 bases; nucleotides not matched to a gene: 5. CDR3 loop: CATSGRGRPYGYTF. The CDR3, as DNA: TGTGCCACCAGTGGCAGGGGGCGACCCTATGGCTACACCTTC.